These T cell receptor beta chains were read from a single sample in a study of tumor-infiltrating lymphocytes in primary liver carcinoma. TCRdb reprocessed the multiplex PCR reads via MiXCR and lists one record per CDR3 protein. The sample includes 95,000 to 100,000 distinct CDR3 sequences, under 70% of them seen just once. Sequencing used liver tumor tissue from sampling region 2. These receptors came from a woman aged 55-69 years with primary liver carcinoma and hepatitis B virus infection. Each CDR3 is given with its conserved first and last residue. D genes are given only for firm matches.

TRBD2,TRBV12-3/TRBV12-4,CTSRGLEGAGGTDTQYF
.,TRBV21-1,CVSGTGYEQFF
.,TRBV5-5,CANSLGATGRETQYF
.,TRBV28,CASSLQLNYGYTF
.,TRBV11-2,CASNLERGQQAFF
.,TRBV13,CASSMTGNTGELFF
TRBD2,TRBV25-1,CASSESGGSSYNEQFF
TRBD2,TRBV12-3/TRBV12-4,CASRPGLAGVIAGELFF
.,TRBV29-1,CSFNPTSTDTQYF
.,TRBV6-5,CASSWKRSYAGELFF
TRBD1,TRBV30,CAWGQQGGSYNQPQHF
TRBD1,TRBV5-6,CASSWDRVNTEAFF
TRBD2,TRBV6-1,CVSSVTGTTEQYF
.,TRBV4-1,CASSPPMGSGGEKLFF
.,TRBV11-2,CVSSIGPGHTDTQYF
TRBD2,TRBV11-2,CASGLLGLAGETSSYEQYF
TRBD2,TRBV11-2,CTSSSQAGAGYGQFF
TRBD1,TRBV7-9,CASSLGDRGQGQPQHF
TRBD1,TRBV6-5,CASRGPRGAGTF
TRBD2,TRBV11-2,CASSLTSGSAGGGSEQFF
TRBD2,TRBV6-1,CASTSPGSGTGNEQFF
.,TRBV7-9,CASGPLSEQNF
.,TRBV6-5,CASSYSTVGVGYTF
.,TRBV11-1,CASSRTASQSGSEQFF
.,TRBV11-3,CASSFEREANKEQFF
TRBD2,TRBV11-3,CASISRLALEQFF
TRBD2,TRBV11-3,CDTSLGLAGIEQSF
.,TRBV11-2,CASGLDPIRALRYGYIF
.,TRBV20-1,CSARDLGLAFDTQYF
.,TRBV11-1,CDSSLTAGQKNIQYF
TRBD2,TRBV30,CAWAGLAGPTDTQYF
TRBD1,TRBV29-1,CSVGGQGNIQLQHF
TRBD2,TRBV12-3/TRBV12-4,CASSWTSGESYEQYF
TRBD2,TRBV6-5,CASRGLDPTTGELFF
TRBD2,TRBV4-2,CACGQDMAGEADTQYF
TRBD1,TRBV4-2,CASSRQVRANTGEPFF
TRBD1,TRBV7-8,CASSPRQGPYSEQFF
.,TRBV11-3,CASSPWLGGAYEQYF
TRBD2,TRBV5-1,CASSPVAGSLFEQYF
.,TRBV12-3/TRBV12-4,CASARVAAYNEQFF
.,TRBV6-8,CASSTPPTSPCSYNEQLF
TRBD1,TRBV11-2,CTSSPWTGSGNSPLHF
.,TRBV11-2,CASSIVEAPTYNERLF
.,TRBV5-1,CASRLEEGAKNIQYF
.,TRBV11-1,CASRPSLETGELSF
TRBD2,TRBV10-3,CAISALAGTNTGEPFF
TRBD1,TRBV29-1,CSVDGTGHNEQFF
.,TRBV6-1,CASSGSENTQTSF
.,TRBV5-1,CASSLDGRNTGELFF
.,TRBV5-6,CASSRPTGSSGNIIYF
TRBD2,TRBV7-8,CASSLELAAGTDTQYF
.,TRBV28,CASSEPKPGGNQPHHF
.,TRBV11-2,CTSSFTGGNTIYF
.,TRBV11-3,CASSLDSYYGYTF
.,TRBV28,CASSLGRGNNQPQHF